This is a list of T cell receptor beta chains from one sample in a study of radiotherapy plus CTLA-4 blockade in lung cancer. Produced via immunoSEQ multiplex PCR; TCRdb's table is partial and in-frame only. Among around 99,000 clones, around 88% were seen once, and the ten largest hold 4% to 6%. The sequenced sample was peripheral blood, obtained from a patient treated with radiotherapy plus ipilimumab. The receptors were gathered from a human donor with non-small cell lung cancer that progressed on radiotherapy plus ipilimumab. Both conserved end residues are part of each CDR3. Fields, in order: CDR3 DNA, CDR3 protein, clone size, V gene, D gene, J gene. The D gene is left open where the match is weak. Clone size is given for some rows only: seen once, a few or many times, or a class if the clone is expanded.

DNA: TGTGCCAGCACCCCCGGGCGGGAGCAGTACTTC; CDR3: CASTPGREQYF; size: NA; V: TRBV7-2; D: NA; J: TRBJ2-7
DNA: TGTGCCAGCACACGGGACATCAGAGAGACCCAGTACTTC; CDR3: CASTRDIRETQYF; size: NA; V: TRBV6-5; D: NA; J: TRBJ2-5
DNA: TGTGCCAGAAGCTTGGTCGGAGGGTTTATGAACACTGAAGCTTTCTTT; CDR3: CARSLVGGFMNTEAFF; size: NA; V: TRBV5-3; D: NA; J: TRBJ1-1
DNA: TGTGCCAGCAGCGTAGGGGACGGGGACACTGAAGCTTTCTTT; CDR3: CASSVGDGDTEAFF; size: NA; V: TRBV9; D: NA; J: TRBJ1-1
DNA: TGTGCCAGCAGCTTCTTCAGGGAAATTCAAGAGACCCAGTACTTC; CDR3: CASSFFREIQETQYF; size: NA; V: TRBV7-9; D: NA; J: TRBJ2-5
DNA: TGTGCCAGCTCACCAACACGGACAAATGAATATGGCTACACCTTC; CDR3: CASSPTRTNEYGYTF; size: NA; V: TRBV18; D: NA; J: TRBJ1-2
DNA: TGCGCCAGCAGCTCACATCCGGACAGGAACACTGAAGCTTTCTTT; CDR3: CASSSHPDRNTEAFF; size: NA; V: TRBV5-1; D: NA; J: TRBJ1-1
DNA: TGTGCCAGCAGCGGAGACAGCGCCCAGCAGTTCTTC; CDR3: CASSGDSAQQFF; size: NA; V: TRBV6-6; D: NA; J: TRBJ2-1
DNA: TGTGCCAGCAGCGTAGGACTAGCGGGCGGCAATGAGCAGTTCTTC; CDR3: CASSVGLAGGNEQFF; size: NA; V: TRBV9; D: TRBD2; J: TRBJ2-1
DNA: TGTGCCAGCAGCGCCTCGACAGGGCGCTCCACAGATACGCAGTATTTT; CDR3: CASSASTGRSTDTQYF; size: NA; V: TRBV9; D: TRBD1; J: TRBJ2-3
DNA: TGTGCCAGCTCACCGGTTCGCGGGCTAGCGGGAAGGAATGAGCAGTTCTTC; CDR3: CASSPVRGLAGRNEQFF; size: NA; V: TRBV18; D: TRBD2; J: TRBJ2-1
DNA: TGTGCCAGCAGTTTAGGACTTGCCAATGAGCAGTTCTTC; CDR3: CASSLGLANEQFF; size: NA; V: TRBV28; D: NA; J: TRBJ2-1
DNA: TGTGCCAGCTCCGGGACGGGGCAAGATACGCAGTATTTT; CDR3: CASSGTGQDTQYF; size: NA; V: TRBV18; D: NA; J: TRBJ2-3
DNA: TGTGCCAGCAACGGCAGCCCGGGCCGAGAAGCTTTCTTT; CDR3: CASNGSPGREAFF; size: NA; V: TRBV27; D: NA; J: TRBJ1-1
DNA: TGCGCCAGCAGGCTAGGGAGGGAGCAGTACTTC; CDR3: CASRLGREQYF; size: NA; V: TRBV5-1; D: NA; J: TRBJ2-7
DNA: TGTGCCATCAGTGATCCTAGGGGAGGTTACTACGAGCAGTACTTC; CDR3: CAISDPRGGYYEQYF; size: NA; V: TRBV10-3; D: NA; J: TRBJ2-7
DNA: TGTGCCTGGACCCCAGGGGTAGTAGAAGCTTTCTTT; CDR3: CAWTPGVVEAFF; size: NA; V: TRBV30; D: NA; J: TRBJ1-1
DNA: TGTGCCAGCAGTTTATCTATAGCGGGGCCGACCTACGAGCAGTACTTC; CDR3: CASSLSIAGPTYEQYF; size: once; V: TRBV27; D: TRBD2; J: TRBJ2-7
DNA: TGTGCCAGCTCACCATTTCCGGGACTAGCGGGAGGAGGCACCGGGGAGCTGTTTTTT; CDR3: CASSPFPGLAGGGTGELFF; size: NA; V: TRBV18; D: TRBD2; J: TRBJ2-2
DNA: TGTGCCAGCAGCGTCAGGGGAGTTGGAAACACCATATATTTT; CDR3: CASSVRGVGNTIYF; size: NA; V: TRBV11-2; D: NA; J: TRBJ1-3
DNA: TGTGCCACCAGCAGAGATCGACTAGATGCGAGGAACGAGCAGTACTTC; CDR3: CATSRDRLDARNEQYF; size: NA; V: TRBV15; D: NA; J: TRBJ2-7
DNA: TGTGCCAGCAGATCGGCTAGCGGATACTACGAGCAGTACTTC; CDR3: CASRSASGYYEQYF; size: once; V: TRBV6-5; D: TRBD2; J: TRBJ2-7
DNA: TGTGCCACCAGCAGAGATAGCGTCTTGGGGCCTCAGCCCCAGCATTTT; CDR3: CATSRDSVLGPQPQHF; size: NA; V: TRBV15; D: NA; J: TRBJ1-5
DNA: TGTGCCAGCAGAAATAGACAGAACACTGAAGCTTTCTTT; CDR3: CASRNRQNTEAFF; size: NA; V: TRBV6-5; D: NA; J: TRBJ1-1
DNA: TGTGCCAGCACCCTGGGGGGAGGGGAGTCCTACAATGAGCAGTTCTTC; CDR3: CASTLGGGESYNEQFF; size: NA; V: TRBV5-4; D: TRBD2; J: TRBJ2-1
DNA: TGTGCCAGCAGGAGCGGGAGGGCCCCCACCGGGGAGCTGTTTTTT; CDR3: CASRSGRAPTGELFF; size: NA; V: TRBV11-2; D: TRBD2; J: TRBJ2-2
DNA: TGTGCCAGCAGTTTACCCCCGGACACGGGGGGTTCCTACGAGCAGTACTTC; CDR3: CASSLPPDTGGSYEQYF; size: NA; V: TRBV27; D: TRBD2; J: TRBJ2-7
DNA: TGTGCCAGCAGCGCAGCCGGACTAGCGGGGACCTACGAGCAGTACTTC; CDR3: CASSAAGLAGTYEQYF; size: few; V: TRBV5-6; D: TRBD2; J: TRBJ2-7
DNA: TGTGCCAGCAGTTCCTCGGGACAGCTTAACAATGAGCAGTTCTTC; CDR3: CASSSSGQLNNEQFF; size: NA; V: TRBV6-5; D: TRBD1; J: TRBJ2-1
DNA: TGCAGTGCTAGAGATTTGGAAGCTTTCTTT; CDR3: CSARDLEAFF; size: many; V: TRBV20-1; D: NA; J: TRBJ1-1
DNA: TGTGCCAGCAGCCACTGGGGACTAGCGGGGCCAGAGACCCAGTACTTC; CDR3: CASSHWGLAGPETQYF; size: once; V: TRBV6-6; D: TRBD2; J: TRBJ2-5
DNA: TGCGCCAGCACCCGGGACATGGCCCTTGGCGATGAGCAGTTCTTC; CDR3: CASTRDMALGDEQFF; size: once; V: TRBV5-1; D: NA; J: TRBJ2-1
DNA: TGTGCCAGCAGCCGACTAGCGGGAGAGACCCAGTACTTC; CDR3: CASSRLAGETQYF; size: NA; V: TRBV2; D: TRBD2; J: TRBJ2-5
DNA: TGCGCCAGCAGCTTGGAGGCTATCCCAGGACCTTACAATGAGCAGTTCTTC; CDR3: CASSLEAIPGPYNEQFF; size: once; V: TRBV5-1; D: NA; J: TRBJ2-1
DNA: TGTGCCAGCTCACCACCAGGTGGGAGGGATCAGCCCCAGCATTTT; CDR3: CASSPPGGRDQPQHF; size: NA; V: TRBV18; D: NA; J: TRBJ1-5
DNA: TGTGCCAGCTCACCAGGGGCGGCTGAGCAGTTCTTC; CDR3: CASSPGAAEQFF; size: NA; V: TRBV18; D: NA; J: TRBJ2-1
DNA: TGTGCCAGCAGTGTGGGTTTTAGGGGGTCTCAGCCCCAGCATTTT; CDR3: CASSVGFRGSQPQHF; size: NA; V: TRBV2; D: NA; J: TRBJ1-5
DNA: TGTGCCAGCAGTGTATTGGGACAGGGAAATAGAAACACCATATATTTT; CDR3: CASSVLGQGNRNTIYF; size: NA; V: TRBV6-1; D: TRBD1; J: TRBJ1-3
DNA: TGCGCCAGCAGACCACAGGGGGCGATCGGGTCACCCCTCCACTTT; CDR3: CASRPQGAIGSPLHF; size: once; V: TRBV4-1; D: TRBD1; J: TRBJ1-6
DNA: TGTGCCAGCAGTCTAGCGGGCAGAGGAGTGGGCACAGATACGCAGTATTTT; CDR3: CASSLAGRGVGTDTQYF; size: NA; V: TRBV11-3; D: TRBD2; J: TRBJ2-3
DNA: TGCGCCAGCAGCTTGGTTTGGACGGAGAACACTGAAGCTTTCTTT; CDR3: CASSLVWTENTEAFF; size: NA; V: TRBV5-1; D: NA; J: TRBJ1-1
DNA: TGTGCCAGCAGGGACACGGGCTCCTACAATGAGCAGTTCTTC; CDR3: CASRDTGSYNEQFF; size: NA; V: TRBV2; D: NA; J: TRBJ2-1
DNA: TGTGCCAGTAGTATGGGAGCGGGAAGCTCCTACGAGCAGTACTTC; CDR3: CASSMGAGSSYEQYF; size: once; V: TRBV19; D: TRBD2; J: TRBJ2-7
DNA: TGCGCCAGCAGCTTGAGGACAGGCCGCTCCTACAATGAGCAGTTCTTC; CDR3: CASSLRTGRSYNEQFF; size: once; V: TRBV5-1; D: TRBD1; J: TRBJ2-1
DNA: TGCGCCAGCAGCTTGGGCGGGGCTAGCGGGGCAAATGAGCAGTTCTTC; CDR3: CASSLGGASGANEQFF; size: NA; V: TRBV5-1; D: TRBD2; J: TRBJ2-1
DNA: TGTGCCAGCAGCTTAGGACAGGGTAACTATGGCTACACCTTC; CDR3: CASSLGQGNYGYTF; size: NA; V: TRBV11-3; D: TRBD1; J: TRBJ1-2
DNA: TGTGCCAGCAGCCATGGGGCAGGGAGCACAGATACGCAGTATTTT; CDR3: CASSHGAGSTDTQYF; size: NA; V: TRBV7-3; D: NA; J: TRBJ2-3
DNA: TGTGCCAGCAGTTTACATCCGGCAGGGAACCGGAGAAACACCATATATTTT; CDR3: CASSLHPAGNRRNTIYF; size: NA; V: TRBV28; D: NA; J: TRBJ1-3
DNA: TGTGCCAGCTCACCGACGACTAGCGGGATCTACGAGCAGTACTTC; CDR3: CASSPTTSGIYEQYF; size: NA; V: TRBV18; D: TRBD2; J: TRBJ2-7
DNA: TGTGCTAGTGGGGAGACTAGCGGGAGTTTCTATGAGCAGTTCTTC; CDR3: CASGETSGSFYEQFF; size: NA; V: TRBV12-5; D: TRBD2; J: TRBJ2-1
DNA: TGCGCCAGCAGCCCCTGGGCAGGAGCCTACGAGCAGTACTTC; CDR3: CASSPWAGAYEQYF; size: NA; V: TRBV4-1; D: NA; J: TRBJ2-7